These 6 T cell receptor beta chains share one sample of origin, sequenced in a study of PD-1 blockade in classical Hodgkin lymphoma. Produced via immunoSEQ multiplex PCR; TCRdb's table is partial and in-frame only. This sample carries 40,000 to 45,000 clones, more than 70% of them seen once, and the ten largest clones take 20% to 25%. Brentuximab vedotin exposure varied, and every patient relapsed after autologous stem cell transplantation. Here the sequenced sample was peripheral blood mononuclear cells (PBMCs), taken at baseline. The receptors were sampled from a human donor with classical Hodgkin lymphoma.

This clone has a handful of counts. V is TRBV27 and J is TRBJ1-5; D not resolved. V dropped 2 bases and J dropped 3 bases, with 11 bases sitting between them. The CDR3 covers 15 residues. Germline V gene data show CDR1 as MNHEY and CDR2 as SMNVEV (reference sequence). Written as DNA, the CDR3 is TGTGCCAGCAGTTTAGGGTCGGACTACAATCAGCCCCAGCATTTT. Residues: CASSLGSDYNQPQHF.

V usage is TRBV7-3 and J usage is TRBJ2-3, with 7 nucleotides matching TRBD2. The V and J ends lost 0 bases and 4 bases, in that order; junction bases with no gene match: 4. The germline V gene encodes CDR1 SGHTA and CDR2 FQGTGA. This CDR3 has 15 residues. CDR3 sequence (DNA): TGTGCCAGCAGCTTAACCTTCCGGGAGGCAGATACGCAGTATTTT. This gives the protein CASSLTFREADTQYF.

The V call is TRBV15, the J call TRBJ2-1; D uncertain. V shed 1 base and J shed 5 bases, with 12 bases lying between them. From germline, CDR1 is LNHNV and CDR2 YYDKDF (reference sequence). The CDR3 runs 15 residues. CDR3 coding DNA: TGTGCCACCAGCAGAGGCCAGAACAATCACAATGAGCAGTTCTTC. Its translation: CATSRGQNNHNEQFF.

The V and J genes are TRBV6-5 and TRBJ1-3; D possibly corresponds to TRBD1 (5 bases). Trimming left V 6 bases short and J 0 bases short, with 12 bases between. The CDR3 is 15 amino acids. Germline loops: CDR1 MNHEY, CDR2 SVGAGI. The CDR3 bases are TGTGCCAGCAGCACTCAGGGTTACTCTGGAAACACCATATATTTT. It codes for CASSTQGYSGNTIYF.

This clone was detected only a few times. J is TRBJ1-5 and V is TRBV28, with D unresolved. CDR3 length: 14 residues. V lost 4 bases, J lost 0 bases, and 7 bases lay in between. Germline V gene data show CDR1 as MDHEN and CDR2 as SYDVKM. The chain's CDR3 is CASSSAYSNQPQHF. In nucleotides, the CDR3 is TGTGCCAGCAGTTCCGCTTATAGCAATCAGCCCCAGCATTTT.

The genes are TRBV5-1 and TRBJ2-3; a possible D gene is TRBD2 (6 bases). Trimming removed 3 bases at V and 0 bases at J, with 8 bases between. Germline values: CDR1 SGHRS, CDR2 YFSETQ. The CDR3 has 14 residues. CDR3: CASSWGESTDTQYF. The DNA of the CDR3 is TGCGCCAGCAGCTGGGGGGAGAGCACAGATACGCAGTATTTT.